A single sample is the source of the 23 T cell receptor beta chains below, sequenced in a study of response to subunit inactivated influenza vaccine. TCRdb reprocessed the RT-PCR reads with MiXCR, giving one entry per CDR3 protein. The sample includes 250,000 to 350,000 distinct CDR3 sequences, 20% to 25% of them seen just once. The source was PBMCs from blood, collected about 20 months after vaccination. All receptors come from a man aged 45 to 75 who received an inactivated influenza vaccine.

The J gene is TRBJ2-5, the V gene TRBV5-1, with D perhaps TRBD1 or TRBD2 (5 bases each). Trimming removed 0 bases from V and 5 bases from J, with 11 bases in between. The V gene's germline CDR1 is SGHRS and CDR2 YFSETQ. The CDR3 totals 14 residues. As DNA, the CDR3 is TGCGCCAGCAGCTTGGACAGGCCGGGGGAGACCCAGTACTTC. Its protein is CASSLDRPGETQYF.

The genes are TRBV5-6 and TRBJ1-5; 9 bases align to TRBD1. The CDR3 has 15 amino acids. V gave up 0 bases and J gave up 6 bases; unmatched junction bases: 4. Germline CDR1 is SGHDT and CDR2 is YYEEEE. CDR3 loop: CASSLGQGGAQPQHF. DNA for the CDR3: TGTGCCAGCAGCTTGGGACAGGGGGGAGCTCAGCCCCAGCATTTT.

The chain employs TRBV29-1 and TRBJ2-5, with D uncertain. The CDR3 has 10 residues. The V gene lost 5 bases and the J gene lost 7 bases, with 8 bases spanning the gap. Germline V CDR1 and CDR2: SQVTM, ANQGSEA. In nucleotides, the CDR3 is TGCAGCGTTAGTAAGGGGACCCAGTACTTC. Translation: CSVSKGTQYF.

This clonotype was seen only a few times. This chain uses TRBV9 with TRBJ1-3; TRBD1 matches at 8 bases. CDR3 length: 16 amino acids. V was clipped by 3 bases and J by 4 bases; unmatched bases: 9. Germline CDR1 reads SGDLS; CDR2 reads YYNGEE. CDR3 DNA: TGTGCCAGCAGCGCGCTCTTAGGACAGGGCGGAAACACCATATATTTT. Encoded protein: CASSALLGQGGNTIYF.

The rearrangement links TRBV12-3 or TRBV12-4 to TRBJ1-2; no definite D call. Trimming stripped 6 bases from V and 3 bases from J, with 5 bases between. The CDR3 covers 11 residues. The CDR3 bases are TGTGCCAGCAGCTCGTACTATGGCTACACCTTC. Amino acid sequence: CASSSYYGYTF.

This clonotype was picked up one time. V and J are TRBV12-3 or TRBV12-4 and TRBJ1-2; the match to TRBD1 covers 7 bases. V was pared by 5 bases and J by 4 bases, with 7 bases of the junction left unmatched. This CDR3 has 14 amino acids. The CDR3 reads CASSLQGIAYGYTF. CDR3 DNA: TGTGCCAGCAGTCTACAGGGGATTGCCTATGGCTACACCTTC.

This clonotype showed up many times. This chain connects TRBV11-2 to TRBJ2-7, with D unclear. There are 12 residues in the CDR3. V shed 8 bases and J shed 5 bases, with 13 bases lying between them. The germline gives CDR1 SGHAT, CDR2 FQNNGV. CDR3 DNA sequence: TGTGCCAGCTTTGACCCCTCGGACGAGCAGTACTTC. Encoded protein: CASFDPSDEQYF. Filled out from reference TRBV11-2 and TRBJ2-7, the complete variable domain reads EAGVAQSPRYKIIEKRQSVAFWCNPISGHATLYWYQQILGQGPKLLIQFQNNGVVDDSQLPKDRFSAERLKGVDSTLKIQPAKLEDSAVYLCASFDPSDEQYFGPGTRLTVT.

The table lists this clonotype with a few counts. This chain connects TRBV20-1 to TRBJ2-1, with 9 bases lining up with TRBD2. Germline V gives CDR1 DFQATT, CDR2 SNEGSKA (reference sequence). Trimming cost V 0 bases and J 6 bases; bases outside gene matches: 9. There are 16 residues in the CDR3. The DNA for the CDR3 is TGCAGTGCTAGAGATGAGTGGGTAGCGGGAGTCAATGAGCAGTTCTTC. Translation: CSARDEWVAGVNEQFF.

This clonotype turned up a few times. The chain combines TRBV7-9 with TRBJ1-6; a weak D match, TRBD1 (6 bases). Trimming removed 7 bases from V and 11 bases from J, with 12 bases in between. Germline loops: CDR1 SEHNR, CDR2 FQNEAQ (reference sequence). The CDR3 contains 12 residues. CDR3 residues: CASTVGGPPLHF. The CDR3 coding sequence is TGTGCCAGCACCGTCGGGGGGCCACCCCTCCACTTT.

V and J are TRBV29-1 and TRBJ2-3; D is uncertain. The CDR3 is 13 residues long. Per germline, CDR1 SQVTM and CDR2 ANQGSEA. V was pared by 7 bases and J by 4 bases, with 15 bases between. CDR3 region: CSARRARPDTQYF. CDR3 coding DNA: TGCAGCGCCCGACGCGCTAGACCAGATACGCAGTATTTT.

The rearrangement links TRBV9 to TRBJ1-2, with a tentative D call TRBD1 (6 bases). Between the trimmed V and J ends, which lost 0 bases and 8 bases, there was a span of 8 bases. The CDR3 spans 12 residues. CDR1 is SGDLS, CDR2 YYNGEE, per germline. The CDR3 here is CASSVVQGGYTF. The DNA for the CDR3 is TGTGCCAGCAGCGTAGTACAGGGAGGCTACACCTTC.

This clonotype has more than one count but fewer than ten. The chain links TRBV12-3 or TRBV12-4 to TRBJ1-2, with D uncertain. There are 14 residues in the CDR3. Trimming stripped 4 bases from V and 2 bases from J, with 11 bases between. DNA for the CDR3: TGTGCCAGCAGTTCCGCCGGACCGAACTATGGCTACACCTTC. Protein product: CASSSAGPNYGYTF.

V usage is TRBV7-2 and J usage is TRBJ1-1; D gene unclear. This CDR3 is built from 14 residues. The germline gives CDR1 SGHTA, CDR2 FQGNSA. Trimming removed 3 bases from V and 1 base from J, with 9 bases in between. CDR3 region: CASSFSPANTEAFF. DNA of the CDR3: TGTGCCAGCAGCTTCTCCCCTGCGAACACTGAAGCTTTCTTT.

This clonotype was observed a single time. J is TRBJ2-1 and V is TRBV6-1; 9 positions agree with TRBD2. This CDR3 is built from 14 residues. With V trimmed by 6 bases and J by 4 bases, 4 bases remained unmatched. From germline, CDR1 is MNHNS and CDR2 SASEGT. CDR3 residues: CASRVAGGYNEQFF. Here the CDR3 DNA reads TGTGCCAGCAGGGTGGCGGGGGGGTACAATGAGCAGTTCTTC.

The genes are TRBV7-9 and TRBJ2-2; D is possibly TRBD2 (5 bases). CDR1 is SEHNR, CDR2 FQNEAQ, per germline (reference sequence). Trimming stripped 4 bases from V and 1 base from J, with 13 bases between. This CDR3 spans 16 amino acids. CDR3 sequence: CASSSDQRVNTGELFF. DNA of the CDR3: TGTGCCAGCAGCTCTGACCAGAGGGTGAACACCGGGGAGCTGTTTTTT. Looking up the rest from reference TRBV7-9 and TRBJ2-2 gives the full variable domain: DTGVSQNPRHKITKRGQNVTFRCDPISEHNRLYWYRQTLGQGPEFLTYFQNEAQLEKSRLLSDRFSAERPKGSFSTLEIQRTEQGDSAMYLCASSSDQRVNTGELFFGEGSRLTVL.

This chain uses TRBV5-1 with TRBJ1-4, with TRBD1 matching 9 bases. Germline V gene data show CDR1 as SGHRS and CDR2 as YFSETQ. This CDR3 region has 16 residues. With 2 bases clipped from V and 8 bases from J, the junction kept 10 bases outside the gene matches. This chain's CDR3 is CASSFGPSGQGEKLFF. The CDR3 nucleotides read TGCGCCAGCAGCTTTGGCCCCTCGGGACAGGGAGAAAAACTGTTTTTT.

This clonotype has only a few counts. This rearrangement joins TRBV4-2 to TRBJ1-1; D call uncertain. The CDR3 contains 16 residues. The germline V gene encodes CDR1 LGHNA and CDR2 YNFKEQ. The germline V and J ends were trimmed by 1 base and 0 bases, with 12 bases remaining between them. The CDR3 bases are TGTGCCAGCAGCCAAGGGACTGGTCAGCTGAACACTGAAGCTTTCTTT. This codes for CASSQGTGQLNTEAFF.

The rearrangement uses TRBV11-2 and TRBJ2-1, with TRBD1 as a possible D gene (5 bases). V was pared by 3 bases and J by 4 bases, with 10 bases between. The CDR3 is 14 residues long. CDR1 and CDR2 from the germline V gene are SGHAT and FQNNGV. CDR3 loop: CASSFTTDYNEQFF. CDR3 bases: TGTGCCAGCAGCTTCACGACAGATTACAATGAGCAGTTCTTC.

The chain links TRBV28 to TRBJ2-1; tentative D call: TRBD2 (6 bases). This CDR3 is built from 14 residues. With 6 bases removed from V and 1 base from J, the gap between germline ends came to 10 bases. Germline lookup yields CDR1 MDHEN and CDR2 SYDVKM. CDR3 nucleotides: TGTGCCAGCAGGATGGGGGGATCCTACAATGAGCAGTTCTTC. It is translated as CASRMGGSYNEQFF.

This clonotype was observed many times. The gene calls are TRBV5-6 and TRBJ2-2; D remains ambiguous. Germline V gives CDR1 SGHDT, CDR2 YYEEEE. V shed 1 base and J shed 2 bases, with 6 bases lying between them. The CDR3 has 14 residues. The CDR3 bases are TGTGCCAGCAGCTTGCTAGTTAACACCGGGGAGCTGTTTTTT. It codes for CASSLLVNTGELFF.

V usage is TRBV4-3 and J usage is TRBJ2-3, with D hard to call. The V end was cut by 4 bases, the J end by 6 bases, with 14 bases between. CDR3 length: 14 residues. Germline V gene data show CDR1 as LGHNA and CDR2 as YSLEER. The CDR3 region is CASSLTIPGDTQYF. CDR3 coding DNA: TGCGCCAGCAGCCTGACCATTCCCGGTGATACGCAGTATTTT.

The J gene is TRBJ1-3, the V gene TRBV20-1; a possible D gene is TRBD1 (5 bases). Germline V gives CDR1 DFQATT, CDR2 SNEGSKA (reference sequence). The length of the CDR3 is 15 residues. V gave up 6 bases and J gave up 4 bases, with 19 bases separating them. CDR3: CSARQGNGVGNTIYF. In DNA form, the CDR3 reads TGCAGTGCCCGTCAGGGCAACGGGGTCGGAAACACCATATATTTT.

The CDR3 DNA reads as TGTGCCAGCAGCTTACTTCGGGAGGTGACTGAAGCTTTCTTT. Translating it yields CASSLLREVTEAFF. This chain connects TRBV7-2 to TRBJ1-1, with D unresolved. The CDR3 sequence is 14 residues long. Trimming cost V 2 bases and J 5 bases, with 12 bases left between them. Germline lookup yields CDR1 SGHTA and CDR2 FQGNSA.